A selection of T cell receptor beta chains follows, all from one sample in a study of cytomegalovirus exposure and HLA in healthy donors. Assay used: immunoSEQ multiplex PCR; TCRdb lists only in-frame clones, some missing. The sample has a few hundred thousand clones; roughly two thirds are singletons. Sequences were obtained from PBMCs. These TCRs come from a female donor in good health and CMV-seronegative. CDR3s include the opening cysteine and the closing phenylalanine or tryptophan. The D gene is left open where the match is weak. Not all rows give a size; the values are once, few, many and, for expanded clones, a class.

J,D,size,V,CDR3,DNA
TRBJ1-2,.,.,TRBV5-1,CASSLEGVGGYTF,TGCGCCAGCAGCTTAGAGGGGGTCGGTGGCTACACCTTC
TRBJ1-2,.,.,TRBV5-1,CASSLGTQIHGYGYTF,TGCGCCAGCAGCTTGGGGACACAAATTCACGGCTATGGCTACACCTTC
TRBJ2-6,TRBD1,.,TRBV25-1,CASSERDRLLGANVLTF,TGTGCCAGCAGTGAAAGGGACAGGTTATTGGGGGCCAACGTCCTGACTTTC
TRBJ1-3,.,once,TRBV14,CASSQDRLAGVSGNTIYF,TGTGCCAGCAGCCAAGATCGCCTGGCAGGGGTCTCTGGAAACACCATATATTTT
TRBJ1-2,.,.,TRBV18,CASSPNGLPGGYTF,TGTGCCAGCTCACCAAACGGTCTCCCAGGTGGCTACACCTTC
TRBJ2-7,TRBD2,.,TRBV28,CASSTSGLEFYEQYF,TGTGCCAGCAGCACCTCCGGACTAGAATTCTACGAGCAGTACTTC
TRBJ1-4,TRBD1,.,TRBV7-9,CASSQFHRGRNEKLFF,TGTGCCAGCAGCCAATTTCACAGGGGAAGGAATGAAAAACTGTTTTTT
TRBJ1-1,.,.,TRBV11-2,CASSPVLNTEAFF,TGTGCCAGCAGCCCAGTACTGAACACTGAAGCTTTCTTT
TRBJ2-5,TRBD1,.,TRBV13,CASSQLQGGETQYF,TGTGCCAGCAGTCAATTACAGGGGGGCGAGACCCAGTACTTC
TRBJ1-4,TRBD1,.,TRBV27,CASSSGGLEKLFF,TGTGCCAGCAGTTCAGGGGGGTTGGAGAAACTGTTTTTT
TRBJ2-2,.,.,TRBV6-4,CASSRQENTGELFF,TGTGCCAGCAGCAGGCAAGAGAACACCGGGGAGCTGTTTTTT
TRBJ2-3,.,.,TRBV4-2,CASSQDSGYTDTQYF,TGTGCCAGCAGCCAAGATAGCGGCTACACAGATACGCAGTATTTT
TRBJ2-1,TRBD2,.,TRBV6-5,CASRPEAGGLYEQFF,TGTGCCAGCAGACCGGAGGCGGGAGGTTTGTATGAGCAGTTCTTC
TRBJ1-2,.,.,TRBV14,CASSQDPPGDGYTF,TGTGCCAGCAGCCAAGACCCCCCAGGGGATGGCTACACCTTC
TRBJ1-1,TRBD1,.,TRBV7-2,CASSYRGQGSTEAFF,TGTGCCAGCAGCTATAGGGGGCAGGGAAGCACTGAAGCTTTCTTT
TRBJ2-1,.,.,TRBV28,CASETSSYNEQFF,TGTGCCAGTGAAACAAGCTCCTACAATGAGCAGTTCTTC
TRBJ1-5,.,.,TRBV6-1,CASTTRQNQPQHF,TGTGCCAGCACGACGAGGCAGAATCAGCCCCAGCATTTT
TRBJ2-1,.,once,TRBV2,CASSESGTRGLF,TGTGCCAGCAGTGAATCTGGGACTAGGGGGCTCTTC
TRBJ2-5,TRBD1,.,TRBV2,CASTETGGSKTQYF,TGTGCCAGCACCGAGACAGGGGGATCAAAGACCCAGTACTTC
TRBJ1-1,.,.,TRBV28,CASSLGGRMNTEAFF,TGTGCCAGCAGTTTAGGGGGCAGGATGAACACTGAAGCTTTCTTT
TRBJ1-5,.,few,TRBV5-6,CASSLDRSMGNQPQHF,TGTGCCAGCAGCTTAGACAGATCTATGGGCAATCAGCCCCAGCATTTT
TRBJ2-2,TRBD2,.,TRBV4-1,CASSQAGRILAGTGELFF,TGCGCCAGCAGCCAAGCTGGTAGAATCCTAGCGGGAACCGGGGAGCTGTTTTTT
TRBJ2-1,TRBD2,.,TRBV4-1,CASSPTPSGRDNEQFF,TGCGCCAGCAGCCCGACCCCGAGCGGGAGGGACAATGAGCAGTTCTTC
TRBJ2-6,TRBD2,.,TRBV7-3,CASSPRGGFSGANVLTF,TGTGCCAGCAGCCCTCGGGGGGGTTTCTCTGGGGCCAACGTCCTGACTTTC
TRBJ1-5,.,.,TRBV7-9,CASSKGTHQPQHF,TGTGCCAGCAGCAAAGGGACACATCAGCCCCAGCATTTT
TRBJ2-7,TRBD1,.,TRBV18,CASSQNRQGNSYEQYF,TGTGCCAGCTCACAAAACCGACAGGGAAACTCCTACGAGCAGTACTTC
TRBJ1-5,TRBD1,few,TRBV7-2,CASSLGTGSHQPQHF,TGTGCCAGCAGCTTAGGGACAGGGAGTCATCAGCCCCAGCATTTT
TRBJ2-7,TRBD1,.,TRBV28,CASSFSTGGAEDEQYF,TGTGCCAGCAGCTTTTCGACAGGGGGCGCTGAAGACGAGCAGTACTTC
TRBJ2-2,TRBD1,.,TRBV19,CASRRTGSSGELFF,TGTGCCAGTAGACGGACAGGGAGTTCCGGGGAGCTGTTTTTT
TRBJ2-7,.,.,TRBV11-2,CASSFDWSSYEQYF,TGTGCCAGCAGCTTTGACTGGAGCTCCTACGAGCAGTACTTC
TRBJ1-1,TRBD1,few,TRBV5-1,CASSFRPGGGNTEAFF,TGCGCCAGCAGCTTTAGGCCAGGGGGCGGAAACACTGAAGCTTTCTTT
TRBJ2-1,TRBD2,once,TRBV7-2,CASSEEREKFF,TGTGCCAGCAGCGAAGAGCGGGAGAAGTTCTTC
TRBJ2-1,.,.,TRBV27,CASSLEPPGGSSYNEQFF,TGTGCCAGCAGTTTAGAACCCCCTGGGGGCAGCTCCTACAATGAGCAGTTCTTC
TRBJ2-5,TRBD2,.,TRBV6-6,CASLAGGVRETQYF,TGTGCCAGTTTAGCGGGTGGGGTCCGGGAGACCCAGTACTTC
TRBJ2-3,.,once,TRBV5-1,CASSGRDTDTQYF,TGCGCCAGCAGCGGCCGGGACACAGATACGCAGTATTTT
TRBJ2-1,TRBD2,.,TRBV9,CASSVGGGLADNEQFF,TGTGCCAGCAGCGTGGGCGGGGGACTAGCCGACAATGAGCAGTTCTTC
TRBJ1-2,.,few,TRBV5-4,CASSLDQGSIYGYTF,TGTGCCAGCAGCTTGGACCAGGGAAGTATCTATGGCTACACCTTC
TRBJ2-1,.,.,TRBV11-2,CASSLSAGIQRNEQFF,TGTGCCAGCAGCTTATCGGCAGGGATACAGAGGAATGAGCAGTTCTTC
TRBJ2-3,TRBD1,.,TRBV7-7,CASSFGQGADTQYF,TGTGCTAGCAGCTTTGGCCAGGGGGCAGATACGCAGTATTTT
TRBJ1-1,.,few,TRBV19,CASMVRGENTEAFF,TGTGCCAGTATGGTGCGGGGTGAGAACACTGAAGCTTTCTTT
TRBJ2-1,.,.,TRBV27,CASSLSWLNNEQFF,TGTGCCAGCAGTTTATCGTGGCTGAACAATGAGCAGTTCTTC
TRBJ1-1,.,.,TRBV11-3,CASSLGEGWSTEAFF,TGTGCCAGCAGCTTAGGGGAGGGGTGGAGCACTGAAGCTTTCTTT
TRBJ1-5,TRBD1,.,TRBV7-9,CASSLSGTGGPPGNQPQHF,TGTGCCAGCAGCTTGTCCGGGACAGGAGGCCCCCCAGGCAATCAGCCCCAGCATTTT
TRBJ2-5,.,.,TRBV6-5,CASSRGTSPQETQYF,TGTGCCAGCAGCCGCGGGACTTCGCCTCAAGAGACCCAGTACTTC
TRBJ2-7,TRBD2,.,TRBV13,CASSNIAGGAYEQYF,TGTGCCAGCAGCAATATAGCGGGGGGAGCCTACGAGCAGTACTTC
TRBJ2-1,.,.,TRBV5-1,CASSFNRDEQFF,TGCGCCAGCAGCTTTAATCGAGATGAGCAGTTCTTC
TRBJ1-1,.,.,TRBV28,CASSLWFAEAFF,TGTGCCAGCAGTTTATGGTTCGCTGAAGCTTTCTTT
TRBJ1-2,.,.,TRBV5-1,CASSLGRVRVVFGYGYTF,TGCGCCAGCAGCTTGGGGAGGGTCCGTGTTGTTTTCGGCTATGGCTACACCTTC
TRBJ2-7,TRBD2,once,TRBV4-1,CASSFPGAGTYEQYF,TGCGCCAGCAGCTTCCCCGGAGCGGGGACCTACGAGCAGTACTTC
TRBJ2-7,TRBD1,few,TRBV28,CASSSSDRGIYEQYF,TGTGCCAGCAGTTCCTCGGACAGGGGAATCTACGAGCAGTACTTC
TRBJ2-5,.,.,TRBV5-1,CASSLGRQDLQETQYF,TGCGCCAGCAGCCTCGGACGACAGGACCTCCAAGAGACCCAGTACTTC
TRBJ1-1,.,.,TRBV30,CAWSWTGEEAFF,TGTGCCTGGAGCTGGACTGGGGAAGAAGCTTTCTTT
TRBJ1-4,.,.,TRBV7-6,CASSGGTEEDEKLFF,TGTGCCAGCAGCGGAGGAACAGAGGAAGATGAAAAACTGTTTTTT
TRBJ2-1,TRBD2,.,TRBV19,CATALLAGDSYNEQFF,TGTGCCACCGCATTACTAGCGGGAGATTCCTACAATGAGCAGTTCTTC
TRBJ1-5,.,.,TRBV6-1,CASSGYDRLHQPQHF,TGTGCCAGCAGTGGCTACGACAGGTTGCATCAGCCCCAGCATTTT
TRBJ1-4,.,.,TRBV7-2,CASSLGNRVDEKLFF,TGTGCCAGCAGCTTAGGAAACAGGGTTGACGAAAAACTGTTTTTT
TRBJ2-7,.,.,TRBV11-2,CASSSQHIGGEQYF,TGTGCCAGCAGCTCGCAACACATCGGGGGCGAGCAGTACTTC
TRBJ2-3,.,.,TRBV28,CASSLRGSGTDTQYF,TGTGCCAGCAGTTTACGGGGGTCCGGCACAGATACGCAGTATTTT
TRBJ2-5,.,.,TRBV29-1,CSVVVAQETQYF,TGCAGCGTTGTGGTAGCGCAAGAGACCCAGTACTTC